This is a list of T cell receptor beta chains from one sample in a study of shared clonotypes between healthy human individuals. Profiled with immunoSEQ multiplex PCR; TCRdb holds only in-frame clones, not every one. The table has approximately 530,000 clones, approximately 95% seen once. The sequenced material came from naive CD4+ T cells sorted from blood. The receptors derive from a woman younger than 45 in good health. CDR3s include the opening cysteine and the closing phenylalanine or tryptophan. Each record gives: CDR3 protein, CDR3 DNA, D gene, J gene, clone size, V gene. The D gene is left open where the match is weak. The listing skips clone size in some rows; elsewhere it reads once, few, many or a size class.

CDR3 protein: CASRFYGRNTGELFF; CDR3 DNA: TGTGCCAGCCGGTTTTACGGACGGAACACCGGGGAGCTGTTTTTT; D gene: NA; J gene: TRBJ2-2; clone size: NA; V gene: TRBV6-5
CDR3 protein: CASSPWGGGETGELFF; CDR3 DNA: TGTGCCAGCAGCCCCTGGGGGGGAGGAGAAACCGGGGAGCTGTTTTTT; D gene: TRBD2; J gene: TRBJ2-2; clone size: NA; V gene: TRBV7-6
CDR3 protein: CASSADLTGNAFF; CDR3 DNA: TGTGCCAGCAGCGCCGACCTGACAGGGAACGCTTTCTTT; D gene: TRBD1; J gene: TRBJ1-1; clone size: few; V gene: TRBV7-2
CDR3 protein: CAISERGDMNSYEQYF; CDR3 DNA: TGTGCCATCAGTGAGAGGGGGGACATGAACTCCTACGAGCAGTACTTC; D gene: NA; J gene: TRBJ2-7; clone size: once; V gene: TRBV10-3
CDR3 protein: CASIQELAYF; CDR3 DNA: TGTGCCAGCATCCAAGAACTAGCGTACTTC; D gene: NA; J gene: TRBJ2-7; clone size: NA; V gene: TRBV7-2
CDR3 protein: CASSSLGSEAFF; CDR3 DNA: TGTGCCAGTAGTAGTCTGGGGAGTGAAGCTTTCTTT; D gene: NA; J gene: TRBJ1-1; clone size: NA; V gene: TRBV19
CDR3 protein: CASSVARQSDRVYEQFF; CDR3 DNA: TGTGCCAGCAGCGTAGCCAGACAATCGGACAGGGTATATGAGCAGTTCTTC; D gene: TRBD1; J gene: TRBJ2-1; clone size: NA; V gene: TRBV9
CDR3 protein: CASSTTGIGQPQHF; CDR3 DNA: TGTGCCAGCAGTACGACAGGGATCGGCCAGCCCCAGCATTTT; D gene: TRBD1; J gene: TRBJ1-5; clone size: NA; V gene: TRBV6-1
CDR3 protein: CASSLTSGSYEQYF; CDR3 DNA: TGTGCCAGCAGCTTGACTAGCGGGAGCTACGAGCAGTACTTC; D gene: TRBD2; J gene: TRBJ2-7; clone size: NA; V gene: TRBV11-3
CDR3 protein: CASSTGQPNYGYTF; CDR3 DNA: TGTGCCAGCAGTACGGGACAGCCTAACTATGGCTACACCTTC; D gene: TRBD1; J gene: TRBJ1-2; clone size: NA; V gene: TRBV28
CDR3 protein: CASSSDPAGYGYTF; CDR3 DNA: TGTGCCAGCAGTTCAGACCCTGCCGGATATGGCTACACCTTC; D gene: NA; J gene: TRBJ1-2; clone size: NA; V gene: TRBV27
CDR3 protein: CASSTSGRRTDEQFF; CDR3 DNA: TGTGCCAGCAGTACGAGCGGGAGAAGAACAGATGAGCAGTTCTTC; D gene: TRBD2; J gene: TRBJ2-1; clone size: NA; V gene: TRBV27
CDR3 protein: CASSWGRSNEQFF; CDR3 DNA: TGTGCCAGCAGCTGGGGCAGGTCTAATGAGCAGTTCTTC; D gene: NA; J gene: TRBJ2-1; clone size: NA; V gene: TRBV6-5
CDR3 protein: CASSRDSNQPQHF; CDR3 DNA: TGTGCCAGCAGCAGAGATAGCAATCAGCCCCAGCATTTT; D gene: NA; J gene: TRBJ1-5; clone size: NA; V gene: TRBV2
CDR3 protein: CASSRGSHLYNEQFF; CDR3 DNA: TGTGCCAGCAGTCGCGGGAGCCACCTTTACAATGAGCAGTTCTTC; D gene: TRBD2; J gene: TRBJ2-1; clone size: once; V gene: TRBV14
CDR3 protein: CASSPGQGSYNEQFF; CDR3 DNA: TGCGCCAGCAGCCCGGGACAGGGCAGCTACAATGAGCAGTTCTTC; D gene: TRBD1; J gene: TRBJ2-1; clone size: NA; V gene: TRBV5-1
CDR3 protein: CASSQMSGAGGYTF; CDR3 DNA: TGCGCCAGCAGCCAGATGTCGGGGGCCGGTGGCTACACCTTC; D gene: NA; J gene: TRBJ1-2; clone size: NA; V gene: TRBV4-1
CDR3 protein: CASSLARGIKRSGANVLTF; CDR3 DNA: TGCGCCAGCAGCTTGGCCCGGGGGATTAAGAGGTCTGGGGCCAACGTCCTGACTTTC; D gene: NA; J gene: TRBJ2-6; clone size: NA; V gene: TRBV5-1
CDR3 protein: CASSSEGQGAETQYF; CDR3 DNA: TGCGCCAGCAGCTCGGAAGGACAGGGGGCAGAGACCCAGTACTTC; D gene: TRBD1; J gene: TRBJ2-5; clone size: once; V gene: TRBV5-1
CDR3 protein: CASSWVAGVTGELFF; CDR3 DNA: TGCGCCAGCAGCTGGGTGGCGGGAGTGACCGGGGAGCTGTTTTTT; D gene: TRBD2; J gene: TRBJ2-2; clone size: NA; V gene: TRBV5-1
CDR3 protein: CASSIGSGGMGYEQYF; CDR3 DNA: TGTGCCAGTAGTATAGGTTCAGGGGGAATGGGCTACGAGCAGTACTTC; D gene: TRBD1; J gene: TRBJ2-7; clone size: NA; V gene: TRBV19
CDR3 protein: CSARFQLEQYF; CDR3 DNA: TGCAGTGCTAGATTTCAACTCGAGCAGTACTTC; D gene: NA; J gene: TRBJ2-7; clone size: NA; V gene: TRBV20-1
CDR3 protein: CAISTGTRTDTQYF; CDR3 DNA: TGTGCCATCAGCACCGGGACTCGGACTGATACGCAGTATTTT; D gene: NA; J gene: TRBJ2-3; clone size: NA; V gene: TRBV10-3
CDR3 protein: CSARDPGKQYF; CDR3 DNA: TGCAGTGCTAGAGATCCCGGGAAACAGTACTTC; D gene: NA; J gene: TRBJ2-7; clone size: once; V gene: TRBV20-1
CDR3 protein: CASSVGVRQGVSEQYF; CDR3 DNA: TGTGCCAGCAGCGTAGGGGTGAGGCAGGGGGTAAGTGAGCAGTACTTC; D gene: TRBD1; J gene: TRBJ2-7; clone size: once; V gene: TRBV9
CDR3 protein: CASSVRDPTDTQYF; CDR3 DNA: TGTGCCAGCAGCGTCCGGGACCCCACAGATACGCAGTATTTT; D gene: NA; J gene: TRBJ2-3; clone size: few; V gene: TRBV7-9
CDR3 protein: CASHKNRYEQYF; CDR3 DNA: TGTGCCAGCCATAAAAACAGGTACGAGCAGTACTTC; D gene: NA; J gene: TRBJ2-7; clone size: NA; V gene: TRBV28
CDR3 protein: CASSLGDRGYEQYF; CDR3 DNA: TGTGCCAGCAGTTTAGGAGACAGGGGTTACGAGCAGTACTTC; D gene: TRBD1; J gene: TRBJ2-7; clone size: NA; V gene: TRBV27
CDR3 protein: CASSLVSGRGGEQYF; CDR3 DNA: TGCGCCAGCAGCTTGGTTAGCGGGAGGGGGGGCGAGCAGTACTTC; D gene: TRBD2; J gene: TRBJ2-7; clone size: NA; V gene: TRBV5-1
CDR3 protein: CASSLPRDSGSYEQYF; CDR3 DNA: TGCGCCAGCAGCTTGCCTCGGGACAGTGGATCCTACGAGCAGTACTTC; D gene: TRBD1; J gene: TRBJ2-7; clone size: NA; V gene: TRBV5-1
CDR3 protein: CASSESGDTEAFF; CDR3 DNA: TGTGCCAGCAGTGAATCGGGGGACACTGAAGCTTTCTTT; D gene: NA; J gene: TRBJ1-1; clone size: few; V gene: TRBV2
CDR3 protein: CSARRGGEQYF; CDR3 DNA: TGCAGTGCTAGGAGGGGAGGCGAGCAGTACTTC; D gene: NA; J gene: TRBJ2-7; clone size: NA; V gene: TRBV20-1
CDR3 protein: CASSLGASGSISDTQYF; CDR3 DNA: TGTGCCAGCAGCTTGGGGGCTAGCGGGAGTATCTCAGATACGCAGTATTTT; D gene: TRBD2; J gene: TRBJ2-3; clone size: NA; V gene: TRBV5-6